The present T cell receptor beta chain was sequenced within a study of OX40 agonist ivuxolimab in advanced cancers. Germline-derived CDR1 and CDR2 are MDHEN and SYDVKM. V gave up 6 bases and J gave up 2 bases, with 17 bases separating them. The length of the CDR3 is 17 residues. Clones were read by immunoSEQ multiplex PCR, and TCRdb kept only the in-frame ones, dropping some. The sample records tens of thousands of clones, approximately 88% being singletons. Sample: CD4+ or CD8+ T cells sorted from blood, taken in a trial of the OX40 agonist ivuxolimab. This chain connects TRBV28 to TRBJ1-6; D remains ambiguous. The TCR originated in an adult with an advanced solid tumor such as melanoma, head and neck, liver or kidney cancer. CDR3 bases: TGTGCCAGCAGCCCAACAGCCGCAATTGCCTATAATTCACCCCTCCACTTT. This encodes CASSPTAAIAYNSPLHF.